The table lists the clone carrying this TCR beta chain with a few counts. The antigen is undetermined. Only healthy Caucasians were enrolled as donors. The data were taken from a study of identical twins. The CDR3 extends over 13 amino acids. Deletions cut 4 bases from V and 3 bases from J, with 11 bases between. Per germline, CDR1 SGHDT and CDR2 YYEEEE. General study findings and limits: Excess sharing between twins was weaker in beta out-of-frame sequences. In monozygotic twins, models underestimated the sharing of out-of-frame TCR alpha.

cDNA carried unique molecular identifiers, and a universal primer site was added by template switching. TCRdb re-analysed the 5' RACE reads in MiXCR, keeping a single row per CDR3 protein. The table has hundreds of thousands of distinct CDR3 sequences, about 12% seen once. These data also formed part of another study, on yellow fever vaccine responses in identical twins.

This receptor was obtained from a woman aged 18-29 years in good health. V is TRBV5-6 and J is TRBJ2-7; TRBD1 might be the D (6 bases). What was sequenced was CD8+ T cells sorted from blood. The CDR3 DNA is TGTGCCAGCAGCGCTAAGACAGGCTACGAGCAGTACGTC. It specifies CASSAKTGYEQYV.